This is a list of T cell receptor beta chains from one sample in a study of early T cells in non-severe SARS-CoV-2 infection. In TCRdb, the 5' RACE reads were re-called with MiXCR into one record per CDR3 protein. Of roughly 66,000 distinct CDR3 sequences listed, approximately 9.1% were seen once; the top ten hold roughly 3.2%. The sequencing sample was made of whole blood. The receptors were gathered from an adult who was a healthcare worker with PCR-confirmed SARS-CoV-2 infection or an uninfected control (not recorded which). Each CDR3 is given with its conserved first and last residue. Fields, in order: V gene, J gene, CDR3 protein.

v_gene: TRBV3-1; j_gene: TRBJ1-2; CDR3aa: CASRAGGNYGYTF
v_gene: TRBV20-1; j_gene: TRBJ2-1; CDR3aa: CSAESGTGFGNEQFF
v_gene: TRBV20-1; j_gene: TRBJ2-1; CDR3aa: CSASAGPNEQFF
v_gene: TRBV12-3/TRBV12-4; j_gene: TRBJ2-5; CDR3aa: CASSHDRAPPSQTQYF
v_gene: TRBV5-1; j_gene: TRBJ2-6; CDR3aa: CASSLGSGANVLTF
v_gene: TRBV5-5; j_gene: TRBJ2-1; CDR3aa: CASSSPGAHNEQFF
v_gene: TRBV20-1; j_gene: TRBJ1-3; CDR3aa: CSAPPTGAGNTIYF
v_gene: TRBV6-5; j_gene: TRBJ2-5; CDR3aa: CASSYQPAGSQETQYF
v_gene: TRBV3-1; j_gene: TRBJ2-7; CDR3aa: CASSQGSVTNYEQYF
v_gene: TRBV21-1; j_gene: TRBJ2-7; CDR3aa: CASSKRSGTSGSFNEQYF
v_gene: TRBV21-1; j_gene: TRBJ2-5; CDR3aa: CASSKWELAGGETQYF
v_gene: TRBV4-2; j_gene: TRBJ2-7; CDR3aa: CASSQELRGEDEQYF
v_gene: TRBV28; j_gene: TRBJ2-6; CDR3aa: CASSPASVNSGANVLTF
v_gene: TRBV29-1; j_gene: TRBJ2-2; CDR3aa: CSVLRGGDTGELFF